This T cell receptor (beta chain) was captured by sequencing in a study of OX40 agonist ivuxolimab in advanced cancers. Study-wide background: Antecedent anti-PD-1, anti-PD-L1 or anti-CTLA-4 therapy was permissible, with around 40% having received some. Study-wide results and caveats: Researchers report that CD8+ T cells had, on average, more expanded clones than CD4+.

Using immunoSEQ multiplex PCR, the repertoire was profiled, and TCRdb retains in-frame clones only, with some absent. The repertoire holds some 74,000 clones, with about 91% as singletons. For this clone: Its antigen is not identified.

The V segment lost 5 bases and the J segment 0 bases; nucleotides outside the gene matches: 1. The CDR3 is made up of 15 amino acids. Looked up from germline, CDR1 is MGHDK and CDR2 is SYGVNS. The receptor was isolated from an adult with an advanced solid tumor such as melanoma, head and neck, liver or kidney cancer. Material: CD4+ or CD8+ T cells sorted from blood, obtained in a trial of the OX40 agonist ivuxolimab. J is TRBJ2-6 and V is TRBV25-1; 7 bases agree with TRBD2. The CDR3 nucleotides are TGTGCCAGCAGTTTAGCGGGCTCTGGGGCCAACGTCCTGACTTTC. Amino acids: CASSLAGSGANVLTF.